This T cell receptor beta chain was observed in a study of blood T cell repertoires in COVID-19. Overall study context: The samples span acute and convalescent COVID-19 from the United States, Italy and Spain. PBMCs, B-cell-depleted T cells, or T cells were the source of the cDNA or gDNA that made up the material.

Looked up from germline, CDR1 is WSHSY and CDR2 is SAAADI. The CDR3 contains 13 residues. Authors' analysis steps: Researchers report that nucleated cell counts were estimated from reference gene primer amplification. Clones were read by immunoSEQ multiplex PCR, and TCRdb kept only the in-frame ones, dropping some. The D gene and trimming were derived from the DNA, and the V and J assignments and clone size from that table. The sample holds 150,000 to 200,000 clones, approximately 80% seen once. The chain uses TRBV10-2 and TRBJ2-7, with 11 nucleotides matching TRBD1. The specimen was peripheral blood. The clonotype comes from a human donor in a cohort sampled during active COVID-19. Here the CDR3 reads CASGTGGVYEQYF. For the CDR3, the DNA is TGCGCTAGTGGGACAGGGGGTGTCTACGAGCAGTACTTC.